The clone carrying this T cell receptor (beta chain) came up many times. The antigen is not known. The authors drew around 6 milliliters of peripheral blood at each of two time points. The data were obtained in a study of prognosis after radiotherapy for stage I lung cancer. Study-wide background: Several patients had distant metastases at a median of approximately 7 months after radiotherapy, and some 15 showed no significant progression. Points from the study as a whole: Compared with a median of around 9,900 beforehand, unique TCR clone counts dropped to approximately 6,300 after stereotactic body radiation therapy.

With two-round multiplex PCR, TCR beta CDR3 sequences were amplified from genomic DNA. Round-one PCR had primers specific to each TRBV and TRBJ gene. TCRdb re-analysed the multiplex PCR reads in MiXCR, keeping a single row per CDR3 protein. Altogether nearly 20,000 distinct CDR3 sequences are present, roughly a quarter being singletons, with the ten largest covering around a fifth. Trimming at V came to 5 bases and at J to 2 bases, leaving 5 bases not matched to a gene. The CDR3 is made up of 13 amino acids. The V gene's germline CDR1 is DFQATT and CDR2 SNEGSKA (reference sequence). The receptor was isolated from a donor aged 50 or older with non-small cell lung cancer. This chain links TRBV20-1 with TRBJ2-7, with 8 nucleotides matching TRBD2. Sequences were derived from PBMCs, sampled before or after stereotactic body radiation therapy (not recorded which). CDR3 in amino acids: CSAGRGLAYEQYF. In nucleotides, the CDR3 is TGCAGTGCTGGACGGGGACTAGCCTACGAGCAGTACTTC.